A single sample is the source of the 16 T cell receptor beta chains below, sequenced in a study of cytomegalovirus exposure and HLA in healthy donors. Primers included in the PCR were 60 Vbeta and 13 Jbeta primers. Profiled with immunoSEQ multiplex PCR; TCRdb holds only in-frame clones, not every one. Its table lists tens of thousands of clones. Sequencing was performed on PBMCs. The receptors originated from a boy between 5 and 17 years old in good health and CMV-seronegative.

DNA for the CDR3: TGTGCCAGTAGTAGACCCGGGGACTACTATGGCTACACCTTC. It specifies CASSRPGDYYGYTF. The rearrangement links TRBV19 to TRBJ1-2; D might be TRBD1 (5 bases). V lost 4 bases and J lost 3, with 12 bases in between. Germline loops: CDR1 LNHDA, CDR2 SQIVND (reference sequence). The length of the CDR3 is 14 residues.

The chain has TRBV9 and TRBJ2-1, with 7 positions matching TRBD1. V lost 4 bases, J lost 1 base, and 2 bases stayed unmatched. This CDR3 is 14 amino acids long. Looked up from germline, CDR1 is SGDLS and CDR2 is YYNGEE. Written as DNA, the CDR3 is TGTGCCAGCAGCACACAGGGGTCCTACAATGAGCAGTTCTTC. Translation: CASSTQGSYNEQFF.

The chain recombines TRBV2 with TRBJ2-5; 8 bases map to TRBD2. The junction had 4 bases not matched to a gene; V was cut back by 11 bases and J by 2 bases. Germline V gene sequence: CDR1 SNHLY, CDR2 FYNNEI. The CDR3 is 12 amino acids. CDR3 in amino acids: CAGGTRQETQYF. The CDR3 nucleotides read TGTGCCGGGGGGACTAGGCAAGAGACCCAGTACTTC.

This sequence joins TRBV28 and TRBJ2-7; 9 bases match TRBD1. Trimming removed 5 bases from V and 1 base from J; junction bases left unmatched: 3. CDR3 length equals 14 residues. Germline CDR1 is MDHEN and CDR2 is SYDVKM. CDR3 protein: CASSGTGSSYEQYF. CDR3 in DNA: TGTGCCAGCAGTGGGACAGGGAGTTCCTACGAGCAGTACTTC. The complete variable domain, with remaining parts taken from reference TRBV28 and TRBJ2-7, reads DVKVTQSSRYLVKRTGEKVFLECVQDMDHENMFWYRQDPGLGLRLIYFSYDVKMKEKGDIPEGYSVSREKKERFSLILESASTNQTSMYLCASSGTGSSYEQYFGPGTRLTVT.

With regard to this clone: The sample carries other DNA sequences with the same CDR3. The V and J genes are TRBV4-1 and TRBJ2-7; 9 bases map to TRBD1. The CDR3 length is 19 residues. Germline-derived CDR1 and CDR2 are MGHRA and YSYEKL. Trimming at V came to 10 bases and at J to 1 base, leaving 23 bases not matched to a gene. CDR3 bases: TGCGCCACCCGCCACCTCCCGGGACAGGGCGAAAAGAATTCCTACGAGCAGTACTTC. Protein: CATRHLPGQGEKNSYEQYF.

The chain joins TRBV19 to TRBJ2-1; 7 nucleotides line up with TRBD2. CDR1 and CDR2 (germline): LNHDA, SQIVND (reference sequence). The CDR3 is made up of 14 amino acids. V was clipped by 7 bases and J by 9 bases; unmatched bases: 12. The CDR3 nucleotides read TGTGCCAGTATGAACGGCGGGAGAAGGAGTGAGCAGTTCTTC. Translated: CASMNGGRRSEQFF.

V and J are TRBV7-2 and TRBJ1-1; weak D call: TRBD1 (6 bases). This CDR3 spans 13 amino acids. The V gene lost 4 bases and the J gene lost 7 bases, with 13 bases spanning the gap. Germline assignment: CDR1 SGHTA and CDR2 FQGNSA. The CDR3, as DNA: TGTGCCAGCAGCTGGTACTCAGGGGTTGAAGCTTTCTTT. Translated, it gives CASSWYSGVEAFF.

The genes are TRBV5-1 and TRBJ1-2; 9 bases line up with TRBD1. V gave up 3 bases and J gave up 1 base; unmatched junction bases: 7. Germline V gives CDR1 SGHRS, CDR2 YFSETQ. The CDR3 covers 16 residues. The CDR3 nucleotides are TGCGCCAGCAGCTACCCGGGACAGGGTAGTAACTATGGCTACACCTTC. It specifies CASSYPGQGSNYGYTF.

J is TRBJ2-7 and V is TRBV5-4, with 9 bases aligning to TRBD1. The CDR3 has 14 residues. J gave up 2 bases and V 5 bases, and 5 bases lay outside the gene matches. In germline, CDR1 is SGHNT, CDR2 YYREEE (reference sequence). CDR3 DNA sequence: TGTGCCAGCAGTGGGACAGGGAGCGCCTACGAGCAGTACTTC. Translated, it gives CASSGTGSAYEQYF.

This chain connects TRBV25-1 to TRBJ2-5, with D possibly TRBD2 on 6 matching bases. CDR1 is MGHDK and CDR2 is SYGVNS in the germline V gene. Trimming took 1 base from V and 11 from J, leaving 11 bases between them. This CDR3 has 12 amino acids. CDR3 region: CASSEWEAAQYF. The CDR3 DNA reads as TGTGCCAGCAGTGAATGGGAGGCAGCGCAGTACTTC.

This sequence joins TRBV10-2 and TRBJ2-7; 12 positions match TRBD2. Losses at the gene ends were 4 bases for V and 5 bases for J; bases not matched to a gene: 6. This CDR3 contains 15 residues. Germline values: CDR1 WSHSY, CDR2 SAAADI. Here the CDR3 DNA reads TGCGCCAGCAGTGCGGCTAGCGGGGGGGCACACGAGCAGTACTTC. This encodes CASSAASGGAHEQYF.

The gene calls are TRBV29-1 and TRBJ2-3, with 13 bases fitting TRBD2. Germline V gene sequence: CDR1 SQVTM, CDR2 ANQGSEA. V lost 4 bases to trimming and J lost 0 bases; unmatched junction nucleotides: 7. The CDR3 length is 17 residues. DNA for the CDR3: TGCAGCGTTGCCGGGACTAGCGGGGCTCCTAGCACAGATACGCAGTATTTT. Translation: CSVAGTSGAPSTDTQYF.

The CDR3, as DNA: TGTGCCTGGAGTACAGGTAATATGAACACTGAAGCTTTCTTT. It encodes CAWSTGNMNTEAFF. This chain links TRBV30 with TRBJ1-1, with D possibly matching TRBD1 (5 bases). There are 14 residues in the CDR3. Germline lookup yields CDR1 GTSNPN and CDR2 SVGIG (reference sequence). V was cut by 2 bases and J by 0 bases, with 10 bases left in between.

This chain uses TRBV6-1 with TRBJ1-4; no clear D. V lost 0 bases to trimming and J lost 7 bases, with 9 bases between them. Germline V gene lookup returns CDR1 MNHNS and CDR2 SASEGT. The CDR3 is made up of 14 amino acids. In DNA form, the CDR3 reads TGTGCCAGCAGTGAAGCAGTCGGCGGTGAAAAACTGTTTTTT. Translated: CASSEAVGGEKLFF.

The rearrangement uses TRBV4-3 and TRBJ2-1; 9 bases map to TRBD2. CDR1 is LGHNA and CDR2 is YSLEER in the germline V gene. Trimming at V came to 5 bases and at J to 8 bases, leaving 16 bases not matched to a gene. The CDR3 spans 17 residues. CDR3 loop: CASSEGAGGTNGDEQFF. In nucleotides, the CDR3 is TGCGCCAGCAGCGAAGGGGCGGGGGGGACCAACGGGGATGAGCAGTTCTTC.

The rearrangement joins TRBV7-3 to TRBJ2-1; 16 bases align to TRBD2. The trim removed 5 bases at V and 7 bases at J, leaving 11 bases unmatched. This CDR3 spans 18 amino acids. CDR1 is SGHTA and CDR2 is FQGTGA in the germline V gene. The CDR3 DNA reads TGTGCCAGCAGCCGATATGGGACTAGCGGGAGGGCCGGGAATGAGCAGTTCTTC. The encoded protein is CASSRYGTSGRAGNEQFF.